This T cell receptor beta chain was captured in a study of T cell responses to AZD1222 COVID-19 vaccine. The data were produced by immunoSEQ multiplex PCR, yet TCRdb's version contains in-frame clones alone and is incomplete. The sample contains around 120,000 clones, approximately 92% of which appear only once. About this clone itself: The antigen remains undetermined.

The CDR3 is made up of 15 amino acids. Unmatched junction bases numbered 9, after V lost 3 bases and J lost 5 bases. The germline V gene encodes CDR1 SGDLS and CDR2 YYNGEE. Findings of the study overall: Clonal diversity was possibly underestimated, and white British individuals and females predominated among donors.

Sample: peripheral blood, taken on day 0 of AZD1222 vaccination. V is TRBV9 and J is TRBJ1-2, with 8 bases lining up with TRBD1. The TCR originated in an adult in good health. The CDR3 region has the DNA TGTGCCAGCAGCGGGAGGACAGGGCCACGATATGGCTACACCTTC. Translating gives CASSGRTGPRYGYTF.